A single count supports the clone carrying this T cell receptor (beta chain). Germline assignment: CDR1 LNHDA and CDR2 SQIVND (reference sequence). Unmatched junction bases numbered 4, after V lost 9 bases and J lost 1 base. This CDR3 has 14 amino acids. This sample is drawn from a study of cytomegalovirus exposure and HLA in healthy donors. Study summary: An early release of data contained 80 million to 85 million unique TCRs, which came from HLA-typed donors.

Primers for the PCR totalled 60 Vbeta and 13 Jbeta. Libraries were prepared by immunoSEQ multiplex PCR; TCRdb keeps only in-frame clonotypes and omits some of them. The sample consists of around 200,000 clones, around three quarters of them appearing once. Sequenced input: PBMCs. The chain uses TRBV19 and TRBJ2-3; 10 nucleotides line up with TRBD2. This receptor was taken from a man aged 35 to 55 in good health and CMV-seronegative. In DNA form, the CDR3 reads TGTGCCAGCTCTAGCGGGGGAGGCACAGATACGCAGTATTTT. Amino acid sequence: CASSSGGGTDTQYF.